These 30 T cell receptor beta chains were all obtained from the same sample, sequenced in a study of Graves' ophthalmopathy and Graves' hyperthyroidism (dated by TCRdb to the late 2010s). The sequencer listed for this sample is Illumina HiSeq 2000. TCR beta CDR3 regions were amplified from RNA transcripts for repertoire sequencing. The first round was an RT-PCR using HTBI primers with the Qiagen OneStep RT-PCR kit, and this first round was followed by a second-round multiplex PCR, then size selection and purification. TCRdb reprocessing: public reads trimmed at Q25 with fastp, clones called with MiXCR, in-frame beta chains kept. Identical CDR3 protein sequences are pooled into one entry, listed with their most common genes and DNA. This sample has 200,000 to 300,000 distinct CDR3 sequences in its table, and around 42% of those were observed once. Around half of the sample is taken by the ten largest.

The sequenced sample consisted of peripheral blood. The receptor set was obtained from an adult man with Graves' ophthalmopathy.

The chain couples TRBV20-1 to TRBJ2-2; the D is unclear. This CDR3 region has 17 residues. CDR1 is DFQATT, CDR2 SNEGSKA, per germline (reference sequence). Trimming removed 1 base from V and 1 base from J, with 16 bases in between. CDR3 DNA: TGCAGTGCTAGAGTCTCCAGGCTACGGCAGAACACCGGGGAGCTGTTTTTT. Translated: CSARVSRLRQNTGELFF.

V and J are TRBV24-1 and TRBJ2-2; a possible D gene is TRBD1 (6 bases). The CDR3 consists of 16 residues. CDR1 KGHDR and CDR2 SFDVKD come from the germline V gene. V lost 3 bases, J lost 5 bases, and 15 bases lay in between. The CDR3 is CATSDPGVLGTGELFF. DNA for the CDR3: TGTGCCACCAGTGATCCAGGGGTTCTCGGTACCGGGGAGCTGTTTTTT.

This clonotype was found a few times. CDR3 bases: TGTGCCAGCAGCGACTACATGAACACTGAAGCTTTCTTT. It specifies CASSDYMNTEAFF. The rearrangement joins TRBV7-2 to TRBJ1-1; D gene uncertain. CDR1 is SGHTA, CDR2 FQGNSA, per germline. V lost 5 bases and J 0 bases, leaving 7 bases between the germline ends. This CDR3 spans 13 amino acids. Full variable domain (remainder filled in from reference TRBV7-2 and TRBJ1-1): GAGVSQSPSNKVTEKGKDVELRCDPISGHTALYWYRQSLGQGLEFLIYFQGNSAPDKSGLPSDRFSAERTGGSVSTLTIQRTQQEDSAVYLCASSDYMNTEAFFGQGTRLTVV.

This clonotype came up a few times. J is TRBJ2-2 and V is TRBV7-3; tentative D call: TRBD1 (5 bases). Germline assignment: CDR1 SGHTA and CDR2 FQGTGA. Trimming shortened V by 3 bases and J by 6 bases, and 17 bases separated the two germline ends. CDR3 size: 16 residues. DNA of the CDR3: TGTGCCAGCAGCTTTAAACAGGTCCCGGACGCCGGGGAGCTGTTTTTT. The encoded protein is CASSFKQVPDAGELFF.

The CDR3 is CASSEPSGIFHEQYF. The CDR3 nucleotides read TGTGCCAGCAGCGAACCAAGCGGGATCTTCCACGAGCAGTACTTC. The rearrangement joins TRBV7-8 to TRBJ2-7, with 7 bases that match TRBD2. Germline V CDR1 and CDR2: SGHVS, FQNEAQ. The CDR3 is 15 residues long. J lost 5 bases, V lost 5 bases, and 12 bases had no gene match. Combining the CDR3 with reference TRBV7-8 and TRBJ2-7 gives the whole variable domain GAGVSQSPRYKVAKRGQDVALRCDPISGHVSLFWYQQALGQGPEFLTYFQNEAQLDKSGLPSDRFFAERPEGSVSTLKIQRTQQEDSAVYLCASSEPSGIFHEQYFGPGTRLTVT.

This clonotype was counted at least ten times. The CDR3 coding sequence is TGTGCCAGCAGCTTAGGCAGGGGGGTTGAAAAACTGTTTTTT. The encoded protein is CASSLGRGVEKLFF. This sequence joins TRBV7-8 and TRBJ1-4; TRBD1 agrees at 7 bases. The CDR3 contains 14 residues. The V segment lost 1 base and the J segment 7 bases; nucleotides outside the gene matches: 3. CDR1 is SGHVS and CDR2 is FQNEAQ in the germline V gene.

The rearrangement joins TRBV29-1 to TRBJ1-5; 7 nucleotides line up with TRBD1. The CDR3 runs to 13 residues. The ends lost 2 bases at V and 6 bases at J; junction bases unmatched: 4. Germline assignment: CDR1 SQVTM and CDR2 ANQGSEA. Here the CDR3 reads CSVETGEGQPQHF. CDR3 nucleotides: TGCAGCGTTGAAACAGGGGAAGGTCAGCCCCAGCATTTT.

The chain joins TRBV9 to TRBJ2-5; unclear D gene. The germline V gene has CDR1 SGDLS and CDR2 YYNGEE. The germline V and J ends were trimmed by 2 bases and 0 bases, with 8 bases remaining between them. The CDR3 spans 14 residues. CDR3 nucleotides: TGTGCCAGCAGCGTTGGGATGTACCAAGAGACCCAGTACTTC. Amino acids: CASSVGMYQETQYF.

The V and J genes are TRBV7-9 and TRBJ1-2; D remains unclear. The V gene lost 5 bases and the J gene lost 4 bases, with 23 bases spanning the gap. Per germline, CDR1 SEHNR and CDR2 FQNEAQ (reference sequence). The CDR3 contains 17 residues. This chain's CDR3 is CASSQDRLAGPSYGYTF. The CDR3 DNA reads TGTGCCAGCAGCCAAGATCGTCTGGCAGGCCCATCCTATGGCTACACCTTC.

The chain couples TRBV20-1 to TRBJ2-2; D unclear. Germline CDR1 and CDR2: DFQATT and SNEGSKA (reference sequence). The CDR3 runs to 12 residues. V lost 3 bases and J 7 bases, leaving 9 bases between the germline ends. For the CDR3, the DNA is TGCAGTGCTAGCAGTGGGGACGGGGAGCTGTTTTTT. This encodes CSASSGDGELFF.

This clonotype was counted many times. The J gene is TRBJ1-6, the V gene TRBV25-1, with 11 nucleotides matching TRBD1. V lost 3 bases, J lost 10 bases, and 14 bases stayed unmatched. The CDR3 consists of 18 residues. The germline gives CDR1 MGHDK, CDR2 SYGVNS. CDR3 protein: CASSDWDRGTGVGSPLHF. DNA for the CDR3: TGTGCCAGCAGTGATTGGGACAGGGGGACGGGAGTGGGGTCACCCCTCCACTTT.

The rearrangement links TRBV10-3 to TRBJ2-5; 8 positions agree with TRBD2. The V segment lost 3 bases and the J segment 3 bases; nucleotides outside the gene matches: 6. This CDR3 contains 15 residues. Germline CDR1 and CDR2: ENHRY and SYGVKD. CDR3 sequence (DNA): TGTGCCATCAGTGACCCGGGGGGGCGGAAAGAGACCCAGTACTTC. Translated: CAISDPGGRKETQYF.

This clonotype appeared a few times. The CDR3 is CASSVGGTNTEAFF. The CDR3 nucleotides are TGTGCCAGCAGCGTGGGGGGTACTAACACTGAAGCTTTCTTT. The chain is built from TRBV9 and TRBJ1-1, with a tentative D call TRBD1 (5 bases). The CDR3 covers 14 residues. Germline-derived CDR1 and CDR2 are SGDLS and YYNGEE. The V and J ends lost 2 bases and 2 bases respectively, with 10 bases between them.

The sample holds one count of this clonotype. The rearrangement links TRBV24-1 to TRBJ2-2, with D possibly matching TRBD1 (5 bases). The germline gives CDR1 KGHDR, CDR2 SFDVKD. V lost 3 bases and J 0 bases, leaving 10 bases between the germline ends. The CDR3 runs to 16 residues. CDR3 nucleotide sequence: TGTGCCACCAGTGATCCCAGGGTTGCGAACACCGGGGAGCTGTTTTTT. Its translation: CATSDPRVANTGELFF.

This clonotype was found many times. The chain has TRBV6-5 and TRBJ1-2, with TRBD1 identical over 8 bases. The V gene end was trimmed by 10 bases and the J gene end by 4 bases; junction bases not matched to a gene: 5. Per the germline V gene, CDR1 is MNHEY and CDR2 is SVGAGI. CDR3 length equals 12 residues. CDR3 in amino acids: CATLGTGYGYTF. The CDR3 DNA reads TGTGCCACCCTTGGGACAGGCTATGGCTACACCTTC.

This clonotype has just one count. This sequence joins TRBV29-1 and TRBJ2-5; 10 positions agree with TRBD1. The end of the DNA fits TRBJ2-7 better, so the J call may be wrong. This CDR3 contains 14 residues. Per germline, CDR1 SQVTM and CDR2 ANQGSEA. The CDR3 loop reads CSVDETGGGDEQYF. Written as DNA, the CDR3 is TGCAGCGTTGACGAGACAGGGGGCGGGGACGAGCAGTACTTC.

J is TRBJ2-2 and V is TRBV10-3; D tentatively reads TRBD1 or TRBD2 (6 bases each). The V end lost 0 bases, the J end lost 2 bases, and 13 bases lay between the germline ends. The CDR3 extends over 17 amino acids. The germline CDR1 and CDR2 sequences are ENHRY and SYGVKD. CDR3 DNA: TGTGCCATCAGTGAGTCTGGAGGGGGTAAAAACACCGGGGAGCTGTTTTTT. Translation gives CAISESGGGKNTGELFF.

The chain recombines TRBV20-1 with TRBJ2-7, with a possible D match to TRBD1 (5 bases). From germline, CDR1 is DFQATT and CDR2 SNEGSKA (reference sequence). The length of the CDR3 is 13 residues. Between the trimmed V and J ends, which lost 3 bases and 1 base, there was a span of 10 bases. CDR3 bases: TGCAGTGCTAGCACAAGGGGTTCCTACGAGCAGTACTTC. This translates into CSASTRGSYEQYF.

The CDR3 loop reads CASSWRGGGTEAFF. DNA for the CDR3: TGTGCCAGCAGCTGGCGGGGAGGGGGCACTGAAGCTTTCTTT. The gene calls are TRBV7-3 and TRBJ1-1; tentative D call: TRBD1 (6 bases). The CDR3 contains 14 residues. V lost 4 bases to trimming and J lost 4 bases, with 13 bases between them. CDR1 and CDR2 (germline): SGHTA, FQGTGA. The whole variable domain, remainder taken from reference TRBV7-3 and TRBJ1-1, is GAGVSQTPSNKVTEKGKYVELRCDPISGHTALYWYRQSLGQGPEFLIYFQGTGAADDSGLPNDRFFAVRPEGSVSTLKIQRTERGDSAVYLCASSWRGGGTEAFFGQGTRLTVV.

V gene TRBV9 combines with J gene TRBJ2-7; TRBD1 might be the D (5 bases). Germline lookup yields CDR1 SGDLS and CDR2 YYNGEE. This CDR3 is built from 16 residues. V was clipped by 5 bases and J by 2 bases, with 20 bases between them. Written as DNA, the CDR3 is TGTGCCAGCAGGGTAAGGGGCCTCCCGCACCCCTACGAGCAGTACTTC. It is translated as CASRVRGLPHPYEQYF. Full variable domain (remainder filled in from reference TRBV9 and TRBJ2-7): DSGVTQTPKHLITATGQRVTLRCSPRSGDLSVYWYQQSLDQGLQFLIQYYNGEERAKGNILERFSAQQFPDLHSELNLSSLELGDSALYFCASRVRGLPHPYEQYFGPGTRLTVT.

The V and J genes are TRBV7-9 and TRBJ1-1, with D hard to call. The CDR3 runs 12 residues. V gave up 5 bases and J gave up 7 bases, with 11 bases separating them. From germline, CDR1 is SEHNR and CDR2 FQNEAQ (reference sequence). Written as DNA, the CDR3 is TGTGCCAGCAGCCAGCAAGGGATTGAAGCTTTCTTT. It translates to CASSQQGIEAFF.

The CDR3 nucleotides read TGTGCCCACACGTGGCGGGAGAAATACGAGCAGTACTTC. Protein: CAHTWREKYEQYF. The gene calls are TRBV10-3 and TRBJ2-7; 7 nucleotides align to TRBD2. The CDR3 extends over 13 amino acids. Germline CDR1 ENHRY, CDR2 SYGVKD. V shed 11 bases and J 4 bases; nucleotides not matched to a gene: 11.

Note on this clonotype: This may come from a read error, since a much larger clone is one base off. V and J are TRBV29-1 and TRBJ2-7; 8 bases line up with TRBD2. Germline values: CDR1 SQVTM, CDR2 ANQGSEA. The V and J ends lost 7 bases and 4 bases, in that order; junction bases with no gene match: 6. The CDR3 has 12 amino acids. CDR3 bases: TGCAGCGGACGGGGCGGGAGGTACGAGCAGTACTTC. Translating it yields CSGRGGRYEQYF.

This clonotype was counted only a few times. J is TRBJ2-7 and V is TRBV3-1, with D possibly being TRBD1 (6 bases). Trimming took off 5 bases at V and 2 bases at J, with 10 bases between the two ends. The CDR3 is 13 residues long. CDR1 LGHDT and CDR2 YNNKEL come from the germline V gene (reference sequence). CDR3 residues: CASSWDTAYEQYF. The CDR3 nucleotides read TGTGCCAGCAGCTGGGACACCGCCTACGAGCAGTACTTC.

As for this clonotype: Just one base apart from a much larger clone, this may be a read error. The rearrangement links TRBV6-5 to TRBJ1-5, with D possibly being TRBD1 (5 bases). This CDR3 is 14 amino acids long. The germline gives CDR1 MNHEY, CDR2 SVGAGI. Trimming stripped 5 bases from V and 3 bases from J, with 11 bases between. In DNA, the CDR3 is TGTGCCAGCAGTAAGGACGGACACAATCAGCCCCAGCATTTT. This codes for CASSKDGHNQPQHF.

This rearrangement joins TRBV15 to TRBJ2-5, with D perhaps TRBD2 (6 bases). The V gene lost 2 bases and the J gene lost 5 bases, with 21 bases spanning the gap. This CDR3 contains 17 residues. The germline CDR1 and CDR2 sequences are LNHNV and YYDKDF (reference sequence). The CDR3 protein is CATSRIPGAGPRETQYF. CDR3 sequence (DNA): TGTGCCACCAGCAGAATACCGGGAGCAGGGCCCCGGGAGACCCAGTACTTC.

This chain links TRBV6-1 with TRBJ2-5; 7 bases fit TRBD2. The V and J ends lost 5 bases and 5 bases, in that order; junction bases with no gene match: 5. This CDR3 region has 13 residues. From germline, CDR1 is MNHNS and CDR2 SASEGT. The CDR3 nucleotides are TGTGCCAGCAGTCTAGCGGTAGTGGAGACCCAGTACTTC. This codes for CASSLAVVETQYF.

The chain combines TRBV9 with TRBJ1-1; 9 bases align to TRBD1. Germline V gene lookup returns CDR1 SGDLS and CDR2 YYNGEE. The CDR3 runs 14 residues. V was pared by 5 bases and J by 4 bases, with 6 bases of the junction left unmatched. CDR3 loop: CASSKGQGPTEAFF. CDR3 nucleotide sequence: TGTGCCAGCAGTAAGGGACAGGGCCCCACTGAAGCTTTCTTT.

This chain connects TRBV10-1 to TRBJ2-7; the match to TRBD2 covers 9 bases. Germline CDR1 and CDR2: WNHNN and SYGVQD (reference sequence). The CDR3 length is 19 residues. J lost 2 bases, V lost 7 bases, and 21 bases had no gene match. DNA for the CDR3: TGCGCCAGCACCCAGACTAACAGATCGGCGGGAGGGCCCGCCTACGAGCAGTACTTC. This gives the protein CASTQTNRSAGGPAYEQYF.

The CDR3 sequence: CASSAGLAGGTYEQYF. CDR3 in DNA: TGTGCCAGCAGCGCTGGACTAGCGGGGGGCACCTACGAGCAGTACTTC. The chain employs TRBV7-2 and TRBJ2-7, with 14 bases that match TRBD2. In germline, CDR1 is SGHTA, CDR2 FQGNSA. CDR3 length: 16 amino acids. The V segment lost 5 bases and the J segment 2 bases; nucleotides outside the gene matches: 5.